This T cell receptor beta chain was identified in a study of cytomegalovirus exposure and HLA in healthy donors. A note on this clone: The antigen is not known.

Deletions cut 0 bases from V and 1 base from J, with 9 bases between. The CDR3 runs 15 residues. Germline V gives CDR1 MNHNY, CDR2 SVGAGI (reference sequence). The primer mix had 60 Vbeta and 13 Jbeta primers. Using immunoSEQ multiplex PCR, the repertoire was profiled, and TCRdb retains in-frame clones only, with some absent. This table holds approximately 140,000 clones, roughly 80% found once. Points from the study as a whole: Later, TCR association rates were found to vary by HLA locus, highest for DRB1 and lowest for HLA-C. As a later analysis showed, a missense DCLRE1C variant was linked to trimming of TCR beta V- and J-genes. Presence/absence analyses supposed approximately even sequencing depth among donors.

This chain uses TRBV6-6 with TRBJ1-1; a possible D gene is TRBD1 (6 bases). The TCR sequence derives from a woman aged 45-60 years in good health and CMV-seropositive. The sequenced material came from PBMCs. In DNA, the CDR3 is TGTGCCAGCAGTTACTCTGGGGGCGCGAACACTGAAGCTTTCTTT. Translating gives CASSYSGGANTEAFF.